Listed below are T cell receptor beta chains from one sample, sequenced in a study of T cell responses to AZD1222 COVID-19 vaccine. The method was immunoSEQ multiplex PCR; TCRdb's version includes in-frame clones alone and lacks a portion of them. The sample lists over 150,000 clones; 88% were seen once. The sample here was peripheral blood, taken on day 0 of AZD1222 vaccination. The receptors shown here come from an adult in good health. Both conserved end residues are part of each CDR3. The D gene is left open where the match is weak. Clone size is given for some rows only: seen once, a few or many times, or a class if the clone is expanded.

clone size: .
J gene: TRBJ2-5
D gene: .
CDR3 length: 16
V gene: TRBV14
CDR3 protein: CASSQSRPFRQETQYF
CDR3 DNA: TGTGCCAGCAGCCAATCCAGGCCCTTCCGACAAGAGACCCAGTACTTC

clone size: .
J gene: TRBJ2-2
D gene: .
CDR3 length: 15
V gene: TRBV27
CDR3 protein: CASSPGPGGTGELFF
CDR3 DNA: TGTGCCAGCAGTCCTGGGCCAGGGGGGACGGGGGAGCTGTTTTTT

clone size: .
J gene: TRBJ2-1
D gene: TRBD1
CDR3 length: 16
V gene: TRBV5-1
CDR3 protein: CASSTSPGQGELEQFF
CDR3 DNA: TGCGCCAGCAGCACCTCCCCGGGACAGGGGGAATTGGAGCAGTTCTTC

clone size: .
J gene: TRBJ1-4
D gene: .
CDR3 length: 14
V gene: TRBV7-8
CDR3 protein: CASSANTGHEKLFF
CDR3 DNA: TGTGCCAGCAGCGCCAACACAGGTCATGAAAAACTGTTTTTT

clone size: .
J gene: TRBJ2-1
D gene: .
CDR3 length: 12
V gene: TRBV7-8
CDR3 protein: CASSPGWNEQFF
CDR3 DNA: TGTGCCAGCAGCCCCGGGTGGAATGAGCAGTTCTTC

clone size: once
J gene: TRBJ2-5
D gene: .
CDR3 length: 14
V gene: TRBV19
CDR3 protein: CASTLTHLQETQYF
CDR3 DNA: TGTGCCAGTACACTTACACATCTCCAAGAGACCCAGTACTTC

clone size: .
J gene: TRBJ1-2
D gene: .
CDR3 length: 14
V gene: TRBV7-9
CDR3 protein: CASSLGQANYGYTF
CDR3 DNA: TGTGCCAGCAGCTTAGGTCAGGCTAACTATGGCTACACCTTC

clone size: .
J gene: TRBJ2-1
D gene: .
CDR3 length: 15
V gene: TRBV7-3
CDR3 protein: CASSLTGTLRSEQFF
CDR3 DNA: TGTGCCAGCAGCTTAACAGGGACTTTACGAAGTGAGCAGTTCTTC

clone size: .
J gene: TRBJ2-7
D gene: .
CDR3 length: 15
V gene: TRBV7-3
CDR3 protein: CASSDPFAGTYEQYF
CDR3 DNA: TGTGCCAGCAGCGACCCGTTCGCAGGAACCTACGAGCAGTACTTC

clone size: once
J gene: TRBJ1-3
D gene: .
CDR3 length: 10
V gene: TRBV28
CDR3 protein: CASGGNTIYF
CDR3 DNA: TGTGCCAGCGGGGGAAACACCATATATTTT

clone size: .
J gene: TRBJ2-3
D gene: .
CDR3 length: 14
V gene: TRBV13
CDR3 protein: CASSLARPTDTQYF
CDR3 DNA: TGTGCCAGCAGCTTGGCCAGGCCCACAGATACGCAGTATTTT

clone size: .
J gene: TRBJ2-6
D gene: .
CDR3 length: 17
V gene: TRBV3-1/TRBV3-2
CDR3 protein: CASSLSAGLPGANVLTF
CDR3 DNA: TGTGCCAGCAGCCTCTCAGCTGGGTTACCTGGGGCCAACGTCCTGACTTTC

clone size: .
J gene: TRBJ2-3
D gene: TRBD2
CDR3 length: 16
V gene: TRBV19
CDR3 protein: CASSLERGGSTDTQYF
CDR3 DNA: TGTGCCAGTAGTCTGGAGCGGGGGGGGAGCACAGATACGCAGTATTTT

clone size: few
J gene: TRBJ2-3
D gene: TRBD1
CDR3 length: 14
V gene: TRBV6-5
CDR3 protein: CASRVDRVTDTQYF
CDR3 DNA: TGTGCCAGCAGAGTGGACAGGGTGACAGATACGCAGTATTTT

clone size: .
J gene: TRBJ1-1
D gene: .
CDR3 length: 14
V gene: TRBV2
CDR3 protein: CASRDPRWNTEAFF
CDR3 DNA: TGTGCCAGCAGGGACCCTCGGTGGAACACTGAAGCTTTCTTT

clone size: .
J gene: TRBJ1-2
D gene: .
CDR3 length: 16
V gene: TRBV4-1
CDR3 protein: CASSQEFGKPNYGYTF
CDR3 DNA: TGCGCCAGCAGCCAAGAATTTGGAAAGCCTAACTATGGCTACACCTTC

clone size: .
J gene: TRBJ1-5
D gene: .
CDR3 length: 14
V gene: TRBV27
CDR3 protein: CASSASQVNQPQHF
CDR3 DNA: TGTGCCAGCAGTGCATCACAGGTAAATCAGCCCCAGCATTTT

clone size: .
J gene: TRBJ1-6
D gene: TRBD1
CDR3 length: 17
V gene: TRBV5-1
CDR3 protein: CASSAGTGGVYNSPLHF
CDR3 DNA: TGCGCCAGCAGCGCCGGGACAGGGGGCGTCTATAATTCACCCCTCCACTTT

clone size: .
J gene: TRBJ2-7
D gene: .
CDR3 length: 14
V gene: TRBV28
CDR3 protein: CASSLWPGDAAQYF
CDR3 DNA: TGTGCCAGCAGTTTATGGCCGGGGGATGCCGCTCAGTACTTC

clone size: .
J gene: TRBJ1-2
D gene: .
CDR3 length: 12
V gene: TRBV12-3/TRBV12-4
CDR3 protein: CASSPGRYGYTF
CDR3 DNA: TGTGCCAGCAGTCCGGGCCGCTATGGCTACACCTTC

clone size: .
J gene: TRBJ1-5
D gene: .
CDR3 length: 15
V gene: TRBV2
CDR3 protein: CASCLGPYSNQPQHF
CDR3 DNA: TGTGCCAGCTGTCTTGGACCTTATAGCAATCAGCCCCAGCATTTT

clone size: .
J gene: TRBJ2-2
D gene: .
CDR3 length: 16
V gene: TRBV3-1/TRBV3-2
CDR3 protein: CASSQGRGASTGELFF
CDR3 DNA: TGTGCCAGCAGCCAAGGCCGAGGCGCGAGCACCGGGGAGCTGTTTTTT

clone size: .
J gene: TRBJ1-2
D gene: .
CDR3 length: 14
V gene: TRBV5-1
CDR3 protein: CASSFGGERDGYTF
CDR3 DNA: TGCGCCAGCAGCTTTGGGGGAGAGAGGGATGGCTACACCTTC